This TCR beta chain was identified during a study of monozygotic twins with inflammatory bowel disease. TCRdb processed the 5' RACE reads again and assigns one entry to each CDR3 protein, with no DNA. In total, the table holds over 100,000 distinct CDR3 sequences. Germline CDR1 reads LGHDT; CDR2 reads YNNKEL (reference sequence). This CDR3 contains 14 residues. The gene calls are TRBV3-1 and TRBJ2-2; TCRdb lists TRBD1, though no DNA is available to test this call. Input material: blood. This receptor was identified in a human donor with ulcerative colitis or Crohn's disease, or a healthy co-twin of an affected twin (not recorded which). The CDR3 reads CASSQRGRTGELFF. Using reference TRBV3-1 and TRBJ2-2 for the parts outside the CDR3, the full variable domain is DTAVSQTPKYLVTQMGNDKSIKCEQNLGHDTMYWYKQDSKKFLKIMFSYNNKELIINETVPNRFSPKSPDKAHLNLHINSLELGDSAVYFCASSQRGRTGELFFGEGSRLTVL.